Listed below are T cell receptor beta chains from one sample, sequenced in a study of blood T cell repertoires in COVID-19. Clones were read by immunoSEQ multiplex PCR, and TCRdb kept only the in-frame ones, dropping some. Of a few hundred thousand clones in the sample, roughly 87% were seen once. Sample: PBMCs or T cells enriched from blood (not recorded which). The receptors were sampled from a woman in her 30s who had recovered from COVID-19. Each CDR3 is given with its conserved first and last residue. Each record gives: V gene, CDR3 length, clone size, D gene, J gene, CDR3 protein, CDR3 DNA. A D gene is named only where the DNA matches it firmly. Clone size, where shown, is once, few, many, or a class for clones that have expanded.

v_call: TRBV20-1
cdr3_length: 14
clone_size: NA
d_call: TRBD1
j_call: TRBJ1-6
cdr3_aa: CSASTVTGGSPLHF
cdr3_nt: TGCAGTGCTAGTACTGTAACAGGGGGTTCACCCCTCCACTTT

v_call: TRBV28
cdr3_length: 14
clone_size: NA
d_call: NA
j_call: TRBJ1-5
cdr3_aa: CASSLTRVYQPQHF
cdr3_nt: TGTGCCAGCAGTCTTACGCGGGTCTACCAGCCCCAGCATTTT

v_call: TRBV21-1
cdr3_length: 15
clone_size: NA
d_call: NA
j_call: TRBJ1-5
cdr3_aa: CASRVGSEGDQPQHF
cdr3_nt: TGTGCCAGCCGCGTCGGATCGGAGGGAGATCAGCCCCAGCATTTT

v_call: TRBV28
cdr3_length: 16
clone_size: NA
d_call: NA
j_call: TRBJ1-1
cdr3_aa: CASSLGGSHLVTEAFF
cdr3_nt: TGTGCCAGCAGTTTAGGTGGGAGCCATTTGGTCACTGAAGCTTTCTTT

v_call: TRBV5-1
cdr3_length: 13
clone_size: NA
d_call: TRBD1
j_call: TRBJ1-5
cdr3_aa: CASSPGQNQPQHF
cdr3_nt: TGCGCCAGCAGCCCGGGACAGAATCAGCCCCAGCATTTT

v_call: TRBV3-1/TRBV3-2
cdr3_length: 17
clone_size: NA
d_call: TRBD2
j_call: TRBJ2-5
cdr3_aa: CASSQPVLAGGRETQYF
cdr3_nt: TGTGCCAGCAGCCAACCTGTCCTAGCGGGGGGGCGGGAGACCCAGTACTTC

v_call: TRBV27
cdr3_length: 14
clone_size: NA
d_call: TRBD2
j_call: TRBJ2-7
cdr3_aa: CASSSLGGSYEQYF
cdr3_nt: TGTGCCAGCAGTTCATTGGGAGGGAGTTACGAGCAGTACTTC

v_call: TRBV5-6
cdr3_length: 15
clone_size: NA
d_call: NA
j_call: TRBJ2-5
cdr3_aa: CASSLVGSPGETQYF
cdr3_nt: TGTGCCAGCAGCTTGGTGGGTTCTCCAGGGGAGACCCAGTACTTC

v_call: TRBV29-1
cdr3_length: 15
clone_size: NA
d_call: NA
j_call: TRBJ1-2
cdr3_aa: CSVEWVGTTRYGYTF
cdr3_nt: TGCAGCGTTGAGTGGGTGGGTACTACCCGGTATGGCTACACCTTC

v_call: TRBV14
cdr3_length: 17
clone_size: NA
d_call: TRBD2
j_call: TRBJ2-1
cdr3_aa: CASRFKIAGASYNEQFF
cdr3_nt: TGTGCCAGCAGGTTCAAAATAGCGGGAGCATCCTACAATGAGCAGTTCTTC

v_call: TRBV28
cdr3_length: 15
clone_size: NA
d_call: NA
j_call: TRBJ1-5
cdr3_aa: CASSLTGGSHQPQHF
cdr3_nt: TGTGCCAGCAGTTTAACTGGGGGCAGCCATCAGCCCCAGCATTTT

v_call: TRBV12-3/TRBV12-4
cdr3_length: 13
clone_size: few
d_call: NA
j_call: TRBJ1-2
cdr3_aa: CASRRGWGYGYTF
cdr3_nt: TGTGCCAGCAGAAGGGGGTGGGGTTATGGCTACACCTTC

v_call: TRBV3-1/TRBV3-2
cdr3_length: 17
clone_size: NA
d_call: TRBD1
j_call: TRBJ2-1
cdr3_aa: CASSQSYGDSPYNEQFF
cdr3_nt: TGTGCCAGCAGCCAATCATATGGGGACAGCCCCTACAATGAGCAGTTCTTC

v_call: TRBV18
cdr3_length: 14
clone_size: NA
d_call: TRBD1
j_call: TRBJ2-1
cdr3_aa: CASSGTGSYNEQFF
cdr3_nt: TGTGCCAGCTCTGGGACAGGGTCCTACAATGAGCAGTTCTTC

v_call: TRBV7-6
cdr3_length: 19
clone_size: NA
d_call: TRBD1
j_call: TRBJ1-6
cdr3_aa: CASSPRLGTVGFFNSPLHF
cdr3_nt: TGTGCCAGCAGCCCCCGGTTAGGGACAGTGGGCTTCTTTAATTCACCCCTCCACTTT

v_call: TRBV5-5
cdr3_length: 14
clone_size: NA
d_call: NA
j_call: TRBJ1-3
cdr3_aa: CASSLGGSGNTIYF
cdr3_nt: TGTGCCAGCAGCTTGGGCGGCTCTGGAAACACCATATATTTT

v_call: TRBV19
cdr3_length: 15
clone_size: NA
d_call: TRBD2
j_call: TRBJ2-5
cdr3_aa: CASSLAGGPQETQYF
cdr3_nt: TGTGCCAGTAGTTTAGCGGGAGGGCCCCAAGAGACCCAGTACTTC

v_call: TRBV7-9
cdr3_length: 15
clone_size: NA
d_call: NA
j_call: TRBJ1-4
cdr3_aa: CASSLLEATNEKLFF
cdr3_nt: TGTGCCAGCAGCTTATTAGAAGCAACTAATGAAAAACTGTTTTTT

v_call: TRBV9
cdr3_length: 14
clone_size: NA
d_call: TRBD1
j_call: TRBJ1-2
cdr3_aa: CASTPLTGDYGYTF
cdr3_nt: TGTGCCAGCACTCCCCTCACAGGGGACTATGGCTACACCTTC

v_call: TRBV5-4
cdr3_length: 16
clone_size: NA
d_call: TRBD1
j_call: TRBJ1-6
cdr3_aa: CASSINPDRVNSPLHF
cdr3_nt: TGTGCCAGCAGCATAAACCCGGACAGGGTGAATTCACCCCTCCACTTT

v_call: TRBV7-7
cdr3_length: 15
clone_size: NA
d_call: TRBD2
j_call: TRBJ2-1
cdr3_aa: CASSARTSGWDEQFF
cdr3_nt: TGTGCTAGCAGCGCAAGGACTAGCGGATGGGATGAGCAGTTCTTC

v_call: TRBV6-2/TRBV6-3
cdr3_length: 16
clone_size: NA
d_call: NA
j_call: TRBJ2-7
cdr3_aa: CASSYPGETGLREQYF
cdr3_nt: TGTGCCAGCAGTTACCCAGGAGAAACAGGGTTGCGCGAGCAGTACTTC

v_call: TRBV10-1
cdr3_length: 15
clone_size: NA
d_call: NA
j_call: TRBJ2-6
cdr3_aa: CASSDTASGANVLTF
cdr3_nt: TGCGCCAGCAGTGACACTGCCTCTGGGGCCAACGTCCTGACTTTC

v_call: TRBV10-2
cdr3_length: 14
clone_size: NA
d_call: TRBD1
j_call: TRBJ2-7
cdr3_aa: CASSEPHRGYEQYF
cdr3_nt: TGCGCCAGCAGCGAACCCCACAGGGGCTACGAGCAGTACTTC

v_call: TRBV3-1/TRBV3-2
cdr3_length: 15
clone_size: NA
d_call: NA
j_call: TRBJ1-3
cdr3_aa: CASSARGASGNTIYF
cdr3_nt: TGTGCCAGCAGCGCCCGGGGGGCTAGTGGAAACACCATATATTTT

v_call: TRBV2
cdr3_length: 13
clone_size: NA
d_call: NA
j_call: TRBJ1-5
cdr3_aa: CASKGQPYQPQHF
cdr3_nt: TGTGCCAGCAAGGGGCAGCCTTATCAGCCCCAGCATTTT

v_call: TRBV5-1
cdr3_length: 13
clone_size: NA
d_call: NA
j_call: TRBJ1-2
cdr3_aa: CASSLEGSGGYTF
cdr3_nt: TGCGCCAGCAGCTTGGAAGGGAGTGGTGGCTACACCTTC

v_call: TRBV6-4
cdr3_length: 17
clone_size: NA
d_call: TRBD2
j_call: TRBJ2-7
cdr3_aa: CASRGTSGGASLNEQYF
cdr3_nt: TGTGCCAGCAGAGGGACTAGCGGGGGGGCATCCCTAAACGAGCAGTACTTC

v_call: TRBV7-9
cdr3_length: 13
clone_size: once
d_call: NA
j_call: TRBJ1-2
cdr3_aa: CASSFGQYYGYTF
cdr3_nt: TGTGCCAGCAGCTTCGGACAGTACTATGGCTACACCTTC

v_call: TRBV7-9
cdr3_length: 15
clone_size: NA
d_call: TRBD1
j_call: TRBJ1-2
cdr3_aa: CASSPSTGMDYGYTF
cdr3_nt: TGTGCCAGCAGTCCCTCGACAGGGATGGACTATGGCTACACCTTC